This T cell receptor (beta chain) appears in the sequencing data of a study of tumor-infiltrating lymphocytes in primary liver carcinoma. Overall study: Tumor staging was T1-T3 N0M0; sizes spanned roughly 4.2 to 11 cm across. The study obtained roughly 3.5 to 7.5 million productive TCRbeta reads per sample, similar across tissue types.

The sample holds many counts of this clonotype. Its antigen remains unidentified. Bulk tissue was left unsorted, and RNA and DNA were co-extracted from about 21-30 mg of it. Patients in the cohort were treatment-naive and living with chronic HBV infection. V was shortened by 5 bases and J by 6 bases, with 19 bases between the two germline ends. Germline assignment: CDR1 MDHEN and CDR2 SYDVKM. CDR3 size: 16 residues. General observations from the study: Pairs of tumor regions overlapped more than tumor-adjacent and tumor-blood pairs did.

The investigators made TCR beta cDNA from about 500 ng total RNA, using a constant-region primer. Three nested multiplex PCR rounds of slightly modified ARM-PCR generated TCR beta libraries. Rounds one and two of PCR, each of roughly 10 cycles, were primed with TRBV1-TRBV30 forward primers and a C-beta reverse primer. Each CDR3 protein is one row after TCRdb ran MiXCR on the multiplex PCR reads. The table records about 74,000 distinct CDR3 sequences, roughly two thirds of them present only once. This chain connects TRBV28 to TRBJ1-4; tentatively, D is TRBD1 (5 bases). Material: liver tumor tissue from sampling region 4. Subset specified: tumor region T4, right-lateral pole. This sequence originates from a man between 35 and 55 years old with primary liver carcinoma and hepatitis B virus infection. The DNA for the CDR3 is TGTGCCAGCAGTCCCATCCCCGGGCTGGGGGATGAAAAACTGTTTTTT. It is translated as CASSPIPGLGDEKLFF.